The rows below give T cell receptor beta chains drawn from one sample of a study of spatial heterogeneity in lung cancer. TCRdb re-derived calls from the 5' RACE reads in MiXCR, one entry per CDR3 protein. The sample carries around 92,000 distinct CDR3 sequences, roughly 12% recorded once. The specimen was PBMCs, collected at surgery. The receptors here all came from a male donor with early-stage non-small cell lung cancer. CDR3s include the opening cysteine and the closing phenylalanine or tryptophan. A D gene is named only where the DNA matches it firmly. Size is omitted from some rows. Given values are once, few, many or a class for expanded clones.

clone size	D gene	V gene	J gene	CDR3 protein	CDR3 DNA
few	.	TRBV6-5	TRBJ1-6	CASSYLWRGPGRLPPPLHF	TGTGCCAGCAGTTATCTTTGGAGAGGGCCGGGACGGCTCCCTCCACCCCTCCACTTT
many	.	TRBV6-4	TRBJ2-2	CASTGSIWTRLTGELFF	TGTGCCAGCACCGGATCCATATGGACAAGGTTGACCGGGGAGCTGTTTTTT
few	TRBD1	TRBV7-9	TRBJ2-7	CASSSGQVTDYYEQYF	TGTGCCAGCAGCTCAGGACAGGTGACGGATTACTACGAGCAGTACTTC
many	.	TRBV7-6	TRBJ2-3	CASSPFGGNTDTQYF	TGTGCCAGCAGCCCCTTCGGCGGGAACACAGATACGCAGTATTTT
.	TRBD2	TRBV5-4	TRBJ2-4	CASSLVAGDKNIQYF	TGTGCCAGCAGCTTGGTCGCGGGGGACAAAAACATTCAGTACTTC
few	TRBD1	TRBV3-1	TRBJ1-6	CASSQAGGDSPLHF	TGTGCCAGCAGCCAAGCAGGGGGCGATTCACCCCTCCACTTT
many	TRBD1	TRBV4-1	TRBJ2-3	CASSLYRDRYGFRQQQDTQYF	TGCGCCAGCAGCCTCTACCGGGACAGGTACGGTTTTCGGCAACAACAGGATACGCAGTATTTT
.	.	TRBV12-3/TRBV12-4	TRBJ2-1	CASSLGYYNEQFF	TGTGCCAGCAGTTTAGGTTATTACAATGAGCAGTTCTTC
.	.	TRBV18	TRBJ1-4	CASSPRKGANEKLFF	TGTGCCAGCTCACCACGGAAGGGCGCTAATGAAAAACTGTTTTTT
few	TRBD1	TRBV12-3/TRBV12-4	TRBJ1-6	CASSSDRGLSPLHF	TGTGCCAGCAGTAGCGACAGGGGGCTTTCACCCCTCCACTTT
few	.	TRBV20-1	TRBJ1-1	CSAVTDGAGTEAFF	TGCAGTGCTGTAACCGACGGTGCCGGGACTGAAGCTTTCTTT
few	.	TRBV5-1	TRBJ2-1	CASSLDTSYNEQFF	TGCGCCAGCAGTCTGGATACCTCCTACAATGAGCAGTTCTTC
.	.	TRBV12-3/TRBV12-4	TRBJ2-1	CASKGGSGDWEFF	TGTGCCAGCAAGGGGGGGAGCGGAGATTGGGAGTTCTTC
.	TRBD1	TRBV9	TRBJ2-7	CASSVGRGRLYEQYF	TGTGCCAGCAGCGTAGGCAGGGGGCGCTTATACGAGCAGTACTTC
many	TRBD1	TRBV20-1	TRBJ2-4	CSARTGGWDIQYF	TGCAGTGCTAGGACAGGGGGCTGGGACATTCAGTACTTC
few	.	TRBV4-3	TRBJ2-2	CASSQRGQNTGELFF	TGCGCCAGCAGCCAGCGAGGACAGAACACCGGGGAGCTGTTTTTT
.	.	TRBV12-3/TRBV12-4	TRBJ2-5	CASRPDWETQYF	TGTGCCAGCAGACCCGACTGGGAGACCCAGTACTTC
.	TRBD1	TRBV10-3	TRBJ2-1	CAISLTGGNEQFF	TGTGCCATCAGCCTGACAGGGGGGAATGAGCAGTTCTTC
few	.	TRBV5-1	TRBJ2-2	CASKEGGANTGELFF	TGCGCCAGCAAAGAAGGGGGGGCGAACACCGGGGAGCTGTTTTTT
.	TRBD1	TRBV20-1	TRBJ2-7	CSAYGLMQGAYEQYF	TGCAGTGCCTACGGACTAATGCAGGGGGCGTACGAGCAGTACTTC
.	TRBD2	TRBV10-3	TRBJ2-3	CAISDPGLAGTDTQYF	TGTGCCATCAGTGACCCGGGACTAGCTGGCACAGATACGCAGTATTTT
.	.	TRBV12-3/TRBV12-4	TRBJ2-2	CASSNKGLRTGELFF	TGTGCCAGCAGTAACAAGGGGCTCCGGACCGGGGAGCTGTTTTTT
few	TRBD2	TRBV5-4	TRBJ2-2	CASSLGLAGPGELFF	TGTGCCAGCAGTCTTGGACTAGCGGGACCCGGGGAGCTGTTTTTT
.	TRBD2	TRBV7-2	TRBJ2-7	CASSLDTGLVYEQYF	TGTGCCAGCAGCTTAGATACAGGACTAGTCTACGAGCAGTACTTC
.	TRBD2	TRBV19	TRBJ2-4	CASSMVAGGLGNIQYF	TGTGCCAGTAGTATGGTAGCGGGAGGCCTCGGAAACATTCAGTACTTC
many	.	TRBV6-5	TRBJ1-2	CASSPAGSYGYTF	TGTGCCAGCAGTCCAGCCGGATCCTATGGCTACACCTTC
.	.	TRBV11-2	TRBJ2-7	CASSLVAFGQTYEQYF	TGTGCCAGCAGCTTGGTTGCTTTTGGCCAGACCTACGAGCAGTACTTC
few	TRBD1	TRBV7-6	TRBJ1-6	CASSARQGQSPLHF	TGTGCCAGCAGCGCCAGACAGGGTCAATCACCCCTCCACTTT
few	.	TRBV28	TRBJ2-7	CASSFGPGTPREQYF	TGTGCCAGCAGTTTCGGTCCAGGAACCCCTCGGGAGCAGTACTTC
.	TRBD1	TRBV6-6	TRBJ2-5	CASRRQGARETQYF	TGTGCCAGCAGACGACAGGGGGCTCGTGAGACCCAGTACTTC
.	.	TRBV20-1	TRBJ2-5	CSVWVQETQYF	TGCAGTGTGTGGGTTCAAGAGACCCAGTACTTC
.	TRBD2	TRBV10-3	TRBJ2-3	CAISEAGSTDTQYF	TGTGCCATCAGTGAAGCGGGAAGCACAGATACGCAGTATTTT
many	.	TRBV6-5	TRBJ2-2	CASSSRTSGELFF	TGTGCCAGCAGTTCAAGGACGTCCGGGGAGCTGTTTTTT